The 2 T cell receptor beta chains listed next were all sequenced from one sample in a study of shared clonotypes between healthy human individuals. The table came from immunoSEQ multiplex PCR; TCRdb's copy has only in-frame clones and leaves some out. The data show 730,000 or so clones, more than 70% seen once. Input material: memory CD4+ T cells sorted from blood. As for subset: CD45RA-negative fraction. These receptors originate from a woman aged 25 to 45 in good health.

This clone was recorded at least ten times. The V call is TRBV7-2, the J call TRBJ2-1; no definite D call. V dropped 5 bases and J dropped 3 bases, with 5 bases sitting between them. The germline V gene encodes CDR1 SGHTA and CDR2 FQGNSA. CDR3 length: 12 amino acids. The CDR3 sequence: CASSIIYNEQFF. The CDR3 nucleotides are TGTGCCAGCAGCATAATCTACAATGAGCAGTTCTTC.

CDR3 bases: TGCGCCAGCAGCTTGGCCGGGCCTGGAAACACCATATATTTT. Protein: CASSLAGPGNTIYF. The chain employs TRBV5-1 and TRBJ1-3; D gene unclear. The V end was cut by 0 bases, the J end by 2 bases, with 6 bases between. The CDR3 is 14 residues long. Per the germline V gene, CDR1 is SGHRS and CDR2 is YFSETQ.